The next 9 T cell receptor beta chains were all read from a single sample in a study of shared clonotypes between healthy human individuals. Repertoires were generated with immunoSEQ multiplex PCR, while TCRdb's copy carries only in-frame clones and drops some. This sample carries 550,000 to 800,000 clones, around two thirds of them seen once, and the ten largest clones take around 1.6%. The sequenced sample consisted of memory CD4+ T cells sorted from blood. Subset of the sample: CD45RA-negative fraction. These receptors originate from a woman under 40 in good health.

The chain couples TRBV19 to TRBJ1-2; D call uncertain. Germline CDR1 is LNHDA and CDR2 is SQIVND (reference sequence). Between the trimmed V and J ends, which lost 3 bases and 2 bases, there was a span of 7 bases. The length of the CDR3 is 13 residues. CDR3 bases: TGTGCCAGTAGTATGTCTGGGAACTATGGCTACACCTTC. It encodes CASSMSGNYGYTF.

This chain connects TRBV7-2 to TRBJ2-3; 7 nucleotides match TRBD2. Germline loops: CDR1 SGHTA, CDR2 FQGNSA. The CDR3 has 14 residues. The V gene end was trimmed by 2 bases and the J gene end by 4 bases; junction bases not matched to a gene: 3. The CDR3 loop reads CASSLYTSADTQYF. The CDR3 coding sequence is TGTGCCAGCAGCTTATACACTAGCGCAGATACGCAGTATTTT.

Comment on this clone: One end of the junction does not line up with germline, which may come from a read error. The CDR3 DNA reads as TGTGCCGGTAGGGGTGGAAACTATGGCTACACCTTC. This codes for CAGRGGNYGYTF. This chain joins TRBV19 and TRBJ1-2, with D perhaps TRBD1 (5 bases). Germline V gives CDR1 LNHDA, CDR2 SQIVND (reference sequence). This CDR3 contains 12 residues.

V is TRBV18 and J is TRBJ2-7; D is uncertain. V lost 1 base and J 7 bases, leaving 8 bases between the germline ends. The CDR3 contains 12 residues. Germline CDR1 reads KGHSH; CDR2 reads LQKENI. As DNA, the CDR3 is TGTGCCAGCTCACCACTCCGGACGGAGCAGTACTTC. This codes for CASSPLRTEQYF. Looking up the rest from reference TRBV18 and TRBJ2-7 gives the full variable domain: NAGVMQNPRHLVRRRGQEARLRCSPMKGHSHVYWYRQLPEEGLKFMVYLQKENIIDESGMPKERFSAEFPKEGPSILRIQQVVRGDSAAYFCASSPLRTEQYFGPGTRLTVT.

The CDR3 loop is CASSATGTGGYGYTF. The CDR3 DNA reads as TGTGCCAGCAGTGCTACCGGGACAGGGGGCTATGGCTACACCTTC. The rearrangement uses TRBV25-1 and TRBJ1-2; 11 nucleotides align to TRBD1. J was trimmed by 4 bases and V by 4 bases; bases with no gene match: 5. CDR1 is MGHDK, CDR2 SYGVNS, per germline. This CDR3 is 15 amino acids long.

The J gene is TRBJ2-1, the V gene TRBV6-5, with TRBD1 as a possible D gene (5 bases). Germline V gene data show CDR1 as MNHEY and CDR2 as SVGAGI. This CDR3 region has 15 residues. V was shortened by 2 bases and J by 8 bases, with 16 bases between the two germline ends. The DNA for the CDR3 is TGTGCCAGCAGTTACAGACACCCCCTAGGGGATGAGCAGTTCTTC. Encoded protein: CASSYRHPLGDEQFF.

The chain combines TRBV9 with TRBJ1-3, with a weak D call TRBD1 (6 bases). Deletions cut 3 bases from V and 0 bases from J, with 16 bases between. The CDR3 consists of 17 residues. The V gene's germline CDR1 is SGDLS and CDR2 YYNGEE. The CDR3 DNA reads TGTGCCAGCAGCGCTCCCGGGGGGACATTCTCTGGAAACACCATATATTTT. Its translation is CASSAPGGTFSGNTIYF.

This chain joins TRBV23-1 and TRBJ2-7, with D perhaps matching TRBD1 (5 bases). TRBV23-1 is marked as an open reading frame, function uncertain. The CDR3 extends over 11 amino acids. Trimming left V 10 bases short and J 3 bases short, with 10 bases between. As DNA, the CDR3 is TGCGCCAAACCAACAGGCTACGAGCAGTACTTC. This translates into CAKPTGYEQYF.

This clone was observed once. V gene TRBV9 combines with J gene TRBJ2-2; D gene ambiguous. This CDR3 has 13 amino acids. CDR1 SGDLS and CDR2 YYNGEE come from the germline V gene. With 4 bases removed from V and 6 bases from J, the gap between germline ends came to 10 bases. The CDR3, as DNA: TGTGCCAGCAGCCCGACCCGAGCCGGGGAGCTGTTTTTT. It yields the protein CASSPTRAGELFF.